This entry lists 18 T cell receptor beta chains sequenced from one sample in a study of blood T cell repertoires in COVID-19. Only in-frame clones appear in the TCRdb table, and some are missing; sequencing was by immunoSEQ multiplex PCR. This sample has roughly 100,000 clones, with roughly 87% found just once. Specimen: peripheral blood. The receptors come from a man between 45 and 60 years old with acute or convalescent COVID-19.

The V call is TRBV7-6, the J call TRBJ2-5, with a weak D call TRBD2 (6 bases). This CDR3 has 15 amino acids. Trimming removed 1 base at V and 5 bases at J, with 14 bases between. Per the germline V gene, CDR1 is SGHVS and CDR2 is FNYEAQ. The CDR3 here is CASSLVGREAETQYF. Here the CDR3 DNA reads TGTGCCAGCAGCTTAGTGGGCAGGGAGGCCGAGACCCAGTACTTC. Full variable domain (missing parts from reference TRBV7-6 and TRBJ2-5): GAGVSQSPRYKVTKRGQDVALRCDPISGHVSLYWYRQALGQGPEFLTYFNYEAQQDKSGLPNDRFSAERPEGSISTLTIQRTEQRDSAMYRCASSLVGREAETQYFGPGTRLLVL.

The chain links TRBV29-1 to TRBJ1-1; no clear D. The length of the CDR3 is 13 residues. CDR1 and CDR2 from the germline V gene are SQVTM and ANQGSEA. The V and J ends lost 2 bases and 3 bases respectively, with 10 bases between them. For the CDR3, the DNA is TGCAGCGTTGAAAGTCCCGAGGACACTGAAGCTTTCTTT. Translated, it gives CSVESPEDTEAFF.

This clone has a single count. The rearrangement links TRBV3-1 (or the pseudogene TRBV3-2) to TRBJ1-4; TRBD1 might be the D (6 bases). From germline, CDR1 is LGHDT and CDR2 YNNKEL (reference sequence). Trimming left V 3 bases short and J 0 bases short, with 11 bases between. The CDR3 sequence is 16 residues long. The CDR3 loop reads CASSQPQGTTNEKLFF. In DNA, the CDR3 is TGTGCCAGCAGCCAGCCACAGGGAACAACTAATGAAAAACTGTTTTTT.

The chain joins TRBV19 to TRBJ2-3, with 16 nucleotides matching TRBD2. In germline, CDR1 is LNHDA, CDR2 SQIVND (reference sequence). The CDR3 runs 16 residues. Losses at the gene ends were 6 bases for V and 5 bases for J; bases not matched to a gene: 5. CDR3 nucleotides: TGTGCCAGTAGCGAGGGACTAGCGGGAGGGCAAGATACGCAGTATTTT. This translates into CASSEGLAGGQDTQYF.

This clone has a handful of counts. The chain combines TRBV6-1 with TRBJ1-5; D uncertain. This CDR3 spans 13 amino acids. CDR1 is MNHNS and CDR2 is SASEGT in the germline V gene. V dropped 3 bases and J dropped 10 bases, with 13 bases sitting between them. As DNA, the CDR3 is TGTGCCAGCAGTGACAGGTTTTCCATCCCCCAGCATTTT. It specifies CASSDRFSIPQHF.

This clone was seen a handful of times. The V gene is TRBV2, the J gene TRBJ1-1, with D maybe TRBD1 (5 bases). The ends were cut back, 7 bases at V and 10 bases at J, with 22 bases in the middle. Germline V lookup: CDR1 SNHLY, CDR2 FYNNEI. CDR3 length: 14 amino acids. Written as DNA, the CDR3 is TGTGCCAGCAATTCGGAGGGGCCCCTGAGGGGAGCTTTCTTT. Protein product: CASNSEGPLRGAFF.

The V and J genes are TRBV19 and TRBJ2-7; TRBD1 is a possible D gene (6 bases). Between the trimmed V and J ends, which lost 5 bases and 0 bases, there was a span of 14 bases. Germline V lookup: CDR1 LNHDA, CDR2 SQIVND (reference sequence). The CDR3 totals 15 residues. The CDR3 reads CASSSGQTSSYEQYF. DNA for the CDR3: TGTGCCAGTAGTTCCGGACAGACGAGCTCCTACGAGCAGTACTTC.

The J gene is TRBJ1-5, the V gene TRBV7-2; tentatively, D is TRBD1 (5 bases). Germline lookup yields CDR1 SGHTA and CDR2 FQGNSA. With 5 bases removed from V and 1 base from J, the gap between germline ends came to 9 bases. This CDR3 is built from 14 residues. CDR3 residues: CASSPWTSNQPQHF. In DNA form, the CDR3 reads TGTGCCAGCAGCCCATGGACAAGCAATCAGCCCCAGCATTTT.

Regarding this clone: Within the sample, other DNA sequences also encode this same CDR3. The V gene is TRBV19, the J gene TRBJ1-2, with 9 positions matching TRBD1. Germline lookup yields CDR1 LNHDA and CDR2 SQIVND (reference sequence). V dropped 4 bases and J dropped 6; count of bases not matched to a gene: 0. This CDR3 is 12 amino acids long. CDR3 protein: CASSRDRDGYTF. For the CDR3, the DNA is TGTGCCAGTAGTAGGGACAGGGATGGCTACACCTTC.

This clone showed up just once. The chain uses TRBV5-8 and TRBJ2-3, with TRBD2 matching over 16 bases. Germline lookup yields CDR1 SGHTS and CDR2 YDEGEE. The CDR3 contains 17 residues. After removal of 4 bases from V and 6 bases from J, the junction contained 8 bases not matched to a gene. CDR3 amino acids: CASSPGLAGGPWDTQYF. CDR3 in DNA: TGTGCCAGCAGCCCGGGACTAGCGGGGGGGCCTTGGGATACGCAGTATTTT.

The chain combines TRBV5-8 with TRBJ1-2; D gene unclear. Germline values: CDR1 SGHTS, CDR2 YDEGEE. Between the trimmed V and J ends, which lost 4 bases and 7 bases, there was a span of 11 bases. The CDR3 is 12 amino acids. CDR3 sequence: CASSPDSSGYTF. The CDR3, as DNA: TGTGCCAGCAGCCCAGACTCCAGTGGCTACACCTTC.

V usage is TRBV5-1 and J usage is TRBJ1-5; D gene ambiguous. The germline CDR1 and CDR2 sequences are SGHRS and YFSETQ. Trimming took off 1 base at V and 5 bases at J, with 13 bases between the two ends. The CDR3 contains 15 residues. CDR3 loop: CASSLSGLLHQPQHF. CDR3 sequence (DNA): TGCGCCAGCAGCTTGTCTGGACTCCTTCATCAGCCCCAGCATTTT.

The V gene is TRBV28, the J gene TRBJ2-7; TRBD1 matches at 8 bases. Losses at the gene ends were 4 bases for V and 1 base for J; bases not matched to a gene: 9. The CDR3 totals 16 residues. Germline CDR1 MDHEN, CDR2 SYDVKM. The CDR3 nucleotides are TGTGCCAGCAGTTCGCCGAGACAGGGGATATCCTACGAGCAGTACTTC. The encoded protein is CASSSPRQGISYEQYF.

The gene calls are TRBV4-1 and TRBJ2-7; TRBD2 matches at 9 bases. Trimming took 2 bases from V and 5 from J; bases not matched to a gene: 13. The CDR3 spans 17 residues. The germline CDR1 and CDR2 sequences are MGHRA and YSYEKL. The CDR3 sequence: CASSQFPKGGRANEQYF. The CDR3 DNA is TGCGCCAGCAGCCAATTTCCTAAGGGCGGGAGGGCAAACGAGCAGTACTTC.

The chain employs TRBV19 and TRBJ1-6, with a tentative D call TRBD1 (5 bases). The germline V and J ends were trimmed by 6 bases and 7 bases, with 10 bases remaining between them. This CDR3 comprises 13 residues. Germline lookup yields CDR1 LNHDA and CDR2 SQIVND (reference sequence). CDR3: CASRDIENSPLHF. In DNA form, the CDR3 reads TGTGCCAGTAGGGACATAGAGAATTCACCCCTCCACTTT.

CDR3 DNA: TGTGCTAGTGGTTCCCTGTGGGCAGGGGCGAGGCCGGTGGATGGCTACACCTTC. The encoded protein is CASGSLWAGARPVDGYTF. The chain couples TRBV12-5 to TRBJ1-2, with TRBD1 as a possible D gene (6 bases). In germline, CDR1 is LGHNT, CDR2 FRNRAP. This CDR3 comprises 18 residues. The V and J ends lost 4 bases and 6 bases respectively, with 27 bases between them.

The chain joins TRBV27 to TRBJ1-5; 9 bases agree with TRBD1. The germline CDR1 and CDR2 sequences are MNHEY and SMNVEV (reference sequence). V lost 4 bases and J lost 3; bases outside the gene matches: 13. The CDR3 runs to 18 residues. CDR3 residues: CASSSYSPGQGINQPQHF. In nucleotides, the CDR3 is TGTGCCAGCAGTTCGTACTCACCGGGACAGGGTATCAATCAGCCCCAGCATTTT.

CDR3 sequence reads: CASSPSEGLTGELFF. The CDR3 DNA is TGTGCCAGCTCCCCTTCGGAGGGCCTCACCGGGGAGCTGTTTTTT. The chain recombines TRBV18 with TRBJ2-2, with a possible D match to TRBD2 (6 bases). Germline assignment: CDR1 KGHSH and CDR2 LQKENI. The V end was cut by 6 bases, the J end by 4 bases, with 15 bases between. This CDR3 is built from 15 residues.